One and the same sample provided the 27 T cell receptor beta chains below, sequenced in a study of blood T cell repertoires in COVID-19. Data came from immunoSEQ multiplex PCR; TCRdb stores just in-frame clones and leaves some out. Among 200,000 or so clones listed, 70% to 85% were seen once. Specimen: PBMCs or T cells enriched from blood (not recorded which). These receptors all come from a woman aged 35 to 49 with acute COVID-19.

CDR3: CASIAEGGGYTF. The CDR3, as DNA: TGTGCCAGCATCGCTGAAGGGGGAGGCTACACCTTC. The chain carries TRBV11-2 and TRBJ1-2; possibly TRBD1 for D (6 bases). The CDR3 has 12 residues. Deletions cut 7 bases from V and 8 bases from J, with 14 bases between. Germline CDR1 SGHAT, CDR2 FQNNGV.

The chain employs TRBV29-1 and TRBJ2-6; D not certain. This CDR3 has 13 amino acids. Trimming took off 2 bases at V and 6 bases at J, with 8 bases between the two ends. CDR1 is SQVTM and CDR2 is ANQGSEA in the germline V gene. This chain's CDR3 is CSVEKELANVLTF. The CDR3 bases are TGCAGCGTTGAAAAGGAGTTGGCCAACGTCCTGACTTTC.

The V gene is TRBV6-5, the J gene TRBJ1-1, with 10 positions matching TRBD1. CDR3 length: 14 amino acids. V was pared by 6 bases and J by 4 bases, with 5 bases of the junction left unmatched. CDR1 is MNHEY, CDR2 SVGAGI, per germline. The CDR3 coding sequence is TGTGCCAGCAGGACAGGGGGCCCGACCACTGAAGCTTTCTTT. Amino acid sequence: CASRTGGPTTEAFF.

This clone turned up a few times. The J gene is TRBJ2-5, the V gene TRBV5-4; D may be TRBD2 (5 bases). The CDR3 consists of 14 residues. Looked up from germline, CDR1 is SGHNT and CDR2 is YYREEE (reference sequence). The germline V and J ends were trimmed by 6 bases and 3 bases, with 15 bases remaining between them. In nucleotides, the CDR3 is TGTGCCAGCAACCAGGCGGGCAGAAAAGAGACCCAGTACTTC. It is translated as CASNQAGRKETQYF.

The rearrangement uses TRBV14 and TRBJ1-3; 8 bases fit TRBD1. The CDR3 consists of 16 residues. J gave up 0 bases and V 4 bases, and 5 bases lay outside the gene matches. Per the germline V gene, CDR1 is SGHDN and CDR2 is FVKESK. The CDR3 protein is CASSRGQVLSGNTIYF. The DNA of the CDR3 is TGTGCCAGCAGCCGGGGACAGGTCCTCTCTGGAAACACCATATATTTT.

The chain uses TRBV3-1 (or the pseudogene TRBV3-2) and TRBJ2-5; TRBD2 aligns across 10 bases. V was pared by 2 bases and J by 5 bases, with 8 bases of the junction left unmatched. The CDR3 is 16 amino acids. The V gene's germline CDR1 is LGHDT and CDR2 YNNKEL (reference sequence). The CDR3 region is CASSQPASGGGETQYF. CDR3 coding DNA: TGTGCCAGCAGCCAACCCGCTAGCGGGGGTGGGGAGACCCAGTACTTC.

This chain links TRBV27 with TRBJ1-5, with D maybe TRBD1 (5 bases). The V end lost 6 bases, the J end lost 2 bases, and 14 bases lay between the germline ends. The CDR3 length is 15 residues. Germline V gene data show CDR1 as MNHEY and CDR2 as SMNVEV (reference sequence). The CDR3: CASRSGGLGNQPQHF. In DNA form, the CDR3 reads TGTGCCAGCAGGTCTGGGGGACTCGGCAATCAGCCCCAGCATTTT.

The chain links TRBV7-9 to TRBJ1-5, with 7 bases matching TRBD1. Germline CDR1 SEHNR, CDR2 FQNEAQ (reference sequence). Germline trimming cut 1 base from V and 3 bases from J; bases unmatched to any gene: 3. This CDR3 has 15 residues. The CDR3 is CASSLGQGPNQPQHF. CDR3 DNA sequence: TGTGCCAGCAGCTTAGGACAGGGCCCCAATCAGCCCCAGCATTTT.

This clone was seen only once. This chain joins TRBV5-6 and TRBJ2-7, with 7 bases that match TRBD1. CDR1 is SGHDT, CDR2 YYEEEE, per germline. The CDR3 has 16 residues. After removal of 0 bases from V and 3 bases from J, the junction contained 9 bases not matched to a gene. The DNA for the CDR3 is TGTGCCAGCAGCTTGGATAGTGAAGGGGGCTTCTACGAGCAGTACTTC. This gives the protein CASSLDSEGGFYEQYF.

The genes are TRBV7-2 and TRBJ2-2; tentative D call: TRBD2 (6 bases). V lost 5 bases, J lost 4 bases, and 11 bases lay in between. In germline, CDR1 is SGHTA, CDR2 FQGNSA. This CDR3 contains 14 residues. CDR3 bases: TGTGCCAGCAGCCAATTGCGGGGCACCGGGGAGCTGTTTTTT. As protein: CASSQLRGTGELFF.

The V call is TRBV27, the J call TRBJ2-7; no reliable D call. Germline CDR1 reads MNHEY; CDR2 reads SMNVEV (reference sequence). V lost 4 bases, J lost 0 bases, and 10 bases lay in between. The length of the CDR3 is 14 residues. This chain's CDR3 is CASSSGLSSYEQYF. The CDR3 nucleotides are TGTGCCAGCAGTTCGGGTCTCAGCTCCTACGAGCAGTACTTC.

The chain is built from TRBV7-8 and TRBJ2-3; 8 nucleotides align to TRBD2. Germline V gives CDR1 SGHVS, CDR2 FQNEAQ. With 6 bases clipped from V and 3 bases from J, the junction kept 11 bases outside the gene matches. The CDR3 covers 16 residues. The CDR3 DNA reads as TGTGCCAGCAGTAAGGCGTTAGCGGGAAGGACAGATACGCAGTATTTT. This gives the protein CASSKALAGRTDTQYF.

DNA for the CDR3: TGTGCCAGCAGGGACAGGGTCGCTAATTCACCCCTCCACTTT. It codes for CASRDRVANSPLHF. The chain employs TRBV2 and TRBJ1-6, with 8 positions matching TRBD1. Germline CDR1 and CDR2: SNHLY and FYNNEI. The CDR3 covers 14 residues. V dropped 6 bases and J dropped 6; count of bases not matched to a gene: 4.

The CDR3, as DNA: TGTGCCAGCAGCTTCGGACAGTACAATGAGCAGTTCTTC. Its protein is CASSFGQYNEQFF. J is TRBJ2-1 and V is TRBV7-2; D is possibly TRBD1 (6 bases). The CDR3 spans 13 residues. CDR1 and CDR2 (germline): SGHTA, FQGNSA. Between the trimmed V and J ends, which lost 3 bases and 4 bases, there was a span of 7 bases. The full variable domain, in which reference TRBV7-2 and TRBJ2-1 provide the parts outside the CDR3, is GAGVSQSPSNKVTEKGKDVELRCDPISGHTALYWYRQSLGQGLEFLIYFQGNSAPDKSGLPSDRFSAERTGGSVSTLTIQRTQQEDSAVYLCASSFGQYNEQFFGPGTRLTVL.

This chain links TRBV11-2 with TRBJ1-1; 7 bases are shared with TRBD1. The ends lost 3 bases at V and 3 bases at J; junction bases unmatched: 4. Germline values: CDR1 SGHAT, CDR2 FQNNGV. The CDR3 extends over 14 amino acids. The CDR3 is CASSFHRGDTEAFF. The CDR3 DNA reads TGTGCCAGCAGCTTTCACAGGGGAGACACTGAAGCTTTCTTT.

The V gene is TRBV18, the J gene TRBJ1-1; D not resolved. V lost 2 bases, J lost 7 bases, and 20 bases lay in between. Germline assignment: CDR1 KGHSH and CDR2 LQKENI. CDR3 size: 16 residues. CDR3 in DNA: TGTGCCAGCTCACCAAGGGCCCCCGGACCCGAGGGTGAAGCTTTCTTT. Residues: CASSPRAPGPEGEAFF. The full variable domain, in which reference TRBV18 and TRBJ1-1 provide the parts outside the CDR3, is NAGVMQNPRHLVRRRGQEARLRCSPMKGHSHVYWYRQLPEEGLKFMVYLQKENIIDESGMPKERFSAEFPKEGPSILRIQQVVRGDSAAYFCASSPRAPGPEGEAFFGQGTRLTVV.

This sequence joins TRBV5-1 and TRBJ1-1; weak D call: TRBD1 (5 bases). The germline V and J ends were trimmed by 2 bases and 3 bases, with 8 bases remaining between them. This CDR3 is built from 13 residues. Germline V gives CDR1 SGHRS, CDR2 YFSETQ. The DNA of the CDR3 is TGCGCCAGCAGCTTACAGGCGGACACTGAAGCTTTCTTT. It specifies CASSLQADTEAFF.

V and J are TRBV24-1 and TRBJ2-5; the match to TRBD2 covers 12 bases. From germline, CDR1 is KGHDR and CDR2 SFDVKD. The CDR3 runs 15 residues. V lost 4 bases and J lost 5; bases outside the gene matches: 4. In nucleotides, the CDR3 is TGTGCCACCAGTGAGACGGGACTAGCGGGTGAGACCCAGTACTTC. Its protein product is CATSETGLAGETQYF.

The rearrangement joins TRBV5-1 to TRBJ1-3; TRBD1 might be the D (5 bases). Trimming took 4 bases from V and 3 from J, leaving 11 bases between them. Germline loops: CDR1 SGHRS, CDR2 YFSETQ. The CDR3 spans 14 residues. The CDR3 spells CASSPRGGGNTIYF. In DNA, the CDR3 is TGCGCCAGCAGCCCCCGGGGGGGTGGAAACACCATATATTTT.

As DNA, the CDR3 is TGTGCCAGCAGCTCAGGGGGAAGTAATTCACCCCTCCACTTT. Translating gives CASSSGGSNSPLHF. The V and J genes are TRBV28 and TRBJ1-6; 7 bases match TRBD1. The CDR3 covers 14 residues. Germline trimming cut 6 bases from V and 6 bases from J; bases unmatched to any gene: 5. The germline gives CDR1 MDHEN, CDR2 SYDVKM.

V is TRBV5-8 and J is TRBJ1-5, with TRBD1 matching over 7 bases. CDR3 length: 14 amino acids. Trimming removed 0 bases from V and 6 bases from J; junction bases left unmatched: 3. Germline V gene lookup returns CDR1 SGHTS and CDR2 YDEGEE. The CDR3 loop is CASSLVQGSQPQHF. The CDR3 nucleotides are TGTGCCAGCAGCTTGGTACAGGGGAGTCAGCCCCAGCATTTT.

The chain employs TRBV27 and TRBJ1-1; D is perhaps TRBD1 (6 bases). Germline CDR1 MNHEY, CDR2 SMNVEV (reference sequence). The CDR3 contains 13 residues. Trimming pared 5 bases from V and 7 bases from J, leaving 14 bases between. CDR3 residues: CASSATGRGEAFF. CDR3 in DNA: TGTGCCAGCAGTGCTACAGGGAGGGGTGAAGCTTTCTTT.

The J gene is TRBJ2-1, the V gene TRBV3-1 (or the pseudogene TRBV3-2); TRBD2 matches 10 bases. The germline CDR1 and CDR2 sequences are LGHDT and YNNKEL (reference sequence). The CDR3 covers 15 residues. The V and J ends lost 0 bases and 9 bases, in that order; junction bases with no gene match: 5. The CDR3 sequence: CASSQELAGVPEQFF. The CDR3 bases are TGTGCCAGCAGCCAAGAGCTAGCGGGAGTTCCTGAGCAGTTCTTC.

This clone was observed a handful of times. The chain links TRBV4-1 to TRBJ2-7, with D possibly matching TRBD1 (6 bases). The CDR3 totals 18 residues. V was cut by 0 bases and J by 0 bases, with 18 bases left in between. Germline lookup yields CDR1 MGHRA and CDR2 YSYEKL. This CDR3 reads CASSQDSFTGTYSYEQYF. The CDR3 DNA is TGCGCCAGCAGCCAAGACTCATTTACCGGGACATACTCCTACGAGCAGTACTTC.

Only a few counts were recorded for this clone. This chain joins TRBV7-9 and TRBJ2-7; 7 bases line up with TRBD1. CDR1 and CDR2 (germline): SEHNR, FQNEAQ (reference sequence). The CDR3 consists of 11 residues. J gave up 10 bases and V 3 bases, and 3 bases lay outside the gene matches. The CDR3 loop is CASSFRGQQYF. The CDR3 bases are TGTGCCAGCAGCTTTAGGGGGCAACAGTACTTC. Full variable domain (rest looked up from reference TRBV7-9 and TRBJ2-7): DTGVSQNPRHKITKRGQNVTFRCDPISEHNRLYWYRQTLGQGPEFLTYFQNEAQLEKSRLLSDRFSAERPKGSFSTLEIQRTEQGDSAMYLCASSFRGQQYFGPGTRLTVT.

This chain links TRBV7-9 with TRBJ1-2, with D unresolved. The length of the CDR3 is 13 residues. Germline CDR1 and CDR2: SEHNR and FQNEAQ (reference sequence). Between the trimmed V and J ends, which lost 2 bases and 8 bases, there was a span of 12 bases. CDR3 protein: CASSLTNNPGYTF. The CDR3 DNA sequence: TGTGCCAGCAGCTTAACTAATAACCCGGGCTACACCTTC.

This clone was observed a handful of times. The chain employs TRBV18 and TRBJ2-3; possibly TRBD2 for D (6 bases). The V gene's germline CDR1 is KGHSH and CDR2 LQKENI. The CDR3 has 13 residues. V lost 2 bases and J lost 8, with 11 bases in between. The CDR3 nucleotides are TGTGCCAGCTCACCATCCGCCGGGGGTACGCAGTATTTT. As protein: CASSPSAGGTQYF.